This T cell receptor beta chain was documented in a study of T-cell reconstitution after alpha-beta-depleted transplantation in children. The CDR3 has 16 residues. In germline, CDR1 is LGHNT, CDR2 FRNRAP. On this clonotype: Mismatch with germline at one junction end may stem from a read error.

Unique molecular identifiers were incorporated into the prepared TCRbeta library. TCRdb reanalysed the PCR reads using MiXCR and keeps one entry per CDR3 protein. The sample lists around 700,000 distinct CDR3 sequences, about 12% occurring once. This chain joins TRBV12-5 and TRBJ2-4; D may be TRBD2 (5 bases). Sample: PBMCs, taken before TCRalphabeta/CD19-depleted stem cell transplant. The sequence came from a girl aged 2 to 9 with congenital amegakaryocytic thrombocytopenia, due to receive a stem cell transplant. The CDR3 DNA sequence: TGTGCTAGAGATTTGGGGAGATGGGTTTTATCGAACATTCAGCACTTC. Protein: CARDLGRWVLSNIQHF. Looking up the rest from reference TRBV12-5 and TRBJ2-4 gives the full variable domain: DARVTQTPRHKVTEMGQEVTMRCQPILGHNTVFWYRQTMMQGLELLAYFRNRAPLDDSGMPKDRFSAEMPDATLATLKIQPSEPRDSAVYFCARDLGRWVLSNIQHFGAGTRLSVL.